The rows below give T cell receptor beta chains drawn from one sample of a study of blood T cell repertoires in COVID-19. TCRdb's copy holds only in-frame clones and misses some; the assay was immunoSEQ multiplex PCR. The data hold approximately 500,000 clones, with 85% to 90% observed a single time. The sample comprised PBMCs or T cells enriched from blood (not recorded which). Receptor source: a woman aged 40 to 55 who had recovered from COVID-19. Both conserved end residues are part of each CDR3. The order of the fields is V gene, D gene, clone size, J gene, CDR3 protein, CDR3 DNA. A D gene is named only where the DNA matches it firmly. A row's size may be missing; if present it is once, few, many or a size class.

TRBV14,NA,NA,TRBJ1-1,CASSHLAGANTEAFF,TGTGCCAGCAGCCACCTCGCAGGCGCGAACACTGAAGCTTTCTTT
TRBV4-2,NA,NA,TRBJ1-2,CASSQMPGEANYGYTF,TGTGCCAGCAGCCAAATGCCAGGGGAAGCTAACTATGGCTACACCTTC
TRBV27,NA,once,TRBJ1-1,CASSPLFGATEAFF,TGTGCCAGCAGTCCCCTTTTTGGGGCGACTGAAGCTTTCTTT
TRBV30,TRBD2,once,TRBJ2-4,CAWGKAGTTNIQYF,TGTGCCTGGGGCAAAGCCGGGACTACGAACATTCAGTACTTC
TRBV27,NA,NA,TRBJ1-5,CASSLQGSNQPQHF,TGTGCCAGCAGTTTACAGGGGAGCAATCAGCCCCAGCATTTT
TRBV14,NA,NA,TRBJ2-7,CASSQDYPRLGSLSYEQYF,TGTGCCAGCAGCCAAGATTACCCGCGACTAGGGTCCTTGTCCTACGAGCAGTACTTC
TRBV7-8,TRBD1,NA,TRBJ2-1,CASSLGPGQGTSPPGNEQFF,TGTGCCAGCAGCTTAGGACCGGGACAGGGAACTTCTCCCCCTGGGAATGAGCAGTTCTTC
TRBV3-1/TRBV3-2,NA,NA,TRBJ1-1,CASSQVGGNTEAFF,TGTGCCAGCAGCCAAGTCGGGGGGAACACTGAAGCTTTCTTT
TRBV6-5,TRBD2,NA,TRBJ2-5,CASSKTSVPRETQYF,TGTGCCAGCAGTAAAACTAGCGTTCCAAGAGAGACCCAGTACTTC
TRBV24-1,NA,NA,TRBJ1-5,CATSDRNSNQPQHF,TGTGCCACCAGTGACCGTAATAGCAATCAGCCCCAGCATTTT
TRBV20-1,NA,NA,TRBJ1-2,CSAWYSYGYTF,TGCAGTGCTTGGTATAGCTATGGCTACACCTTC
TRBV2,NA,NA,TRBJ2-7,CARSDSGKYEQYF,TGTGCCAGATCCGACTCGGGGAAATACGAGCAGTACTTC
TRBV27,TRBD1,NA,TRBJ1-5,CASSLQGRNEPQHF,TGTGCCAGCAGTCTACAGGGGAGGAATGAGCCCCAGCATTTT
TRBV12-3/TRBV12-4,NA,NA,TRBJ2-7,CASSPSTDEQYF,TGTGCCAGCAGTCCCTCGACAGACGAGCAGTACTTC
TRBV5-1,NA,NA,TRBJ1-1,CASSLWGETGTEAFF,TGCGCCAGCAGCTTGTGGGGGGAGACGGGCACTGAAGCTTTCTTT
TRBV5-5,TRBD1,NA,TRBJ1-4,CASIRVPGQGNEKLFF,TGTGCCAGCATCAGAGTCCCGGGACAGGGAAATGAAAAACTGTTTTTT
TRBV9,NA,NA,TRBJ1-3,CASSVGGSSGNTIYF,TGTGCCAGCAGCGTAGGGGGCAGCTCTGGAAACACCATATATTTT
TRBV24-1,TRBD2,NA,TRBJ2-2,CATSPKGREGPGELFF,TGTGCCACCAGTCCCAAGGGGCGGGAGGGCCCCGGGGAGCTGTTTTTT
TRBV19,TRBD1,NA,TRBJ1-2,CASSPGQANNYGYTF,TGTGCCAGTAGTCCGGGACAGGCGAATAACTATGGCTACACCTTC
TRBV4-3,TRBD1,NA,TRBJ1-1,CASSLGSGTGGSEAFF,TGCGCCAGCAGCCTAGGATCCGGGACAGGGGGTTCTGAAGCTTTCTTT
TRBV24-1,TRBD1,NA,TRBJ1-1,CATSGDRGRGTEAFF,TGTGCCACCAGCGGGGACAGGGGGCGAGGCACTGAAGCTTTCTTT
TRBV4-3,NA,NA,TRBJ1-3,CASSQYSGNTIYF,TGCGCCAGCAGCCAATATTCTGGAAACACCATATATTTT
TRBV10-1,NA,NA,TRBJ1-1,CASSESRAGNTEAFF,TGCGCCAGCAGTGAGTCGAGGGCAGGGAACACTGAAGCTTTCTTT
TRBV19,NA,NA,TRBJ2-7,CASSRGQGMSYEQYF,TGTGCCAGTAGTAGAGGACAAGGGATGTCCTACGAGCAGTACTTC
TRBV7-2,NA,NA,TRBJ1-2,CASSFGGRGYGYTF,TGTGCCAGCAGCTTCGGTGGCAGGGGTTATGGCTACACCTTC
TRBV4-3,NA,NA,TRBJ2-6,CASSFEAQGSGANVLTF,TGCGCCAGCAGCTTTGAGGCGCAGGGCTCTGGGGCCAACGTCCTGACTTTC
TRBV19,TRBD1,NA,TRBJ1-2,CASGTGGSVAYGYTF,TGTGCCAGTGGGACAGGCGGTTCCGTTGCCTATGGCTACACCTTC
TRBV4-1,NA,NA,TRBJ1-1,CASSQETGMNTEAFF,TGCGCCAGCAGCCAAGAGACAGGCATGAACACTGAAGCTTTCTTT
TRBV4-3,NA,NA,TRBJ2-3,CASSQAIQATDTQYF,TGCGCCAGCAGCCAAGCCATACAGGCGACAGATACGCAGTATTTT
TRBV7-9,TRBD1,NA,TRBJ2-7,CASSQFTTGGEQYF,TGTGCCAGCAGCCAATTCACGACAGGGGGCGAGCAGTACTTC
TRBV7-2,NA,NA,TRBJ2-1,CASSLMRLAAYNEQFF,TGTGCCAGCAGCTTAATGCGGTTAGCGGCCTACAATGAGCAGTTCTTC
TRBV6-2/TRBV6-3,NA,NA,TRBJ2-2,CASSYSSPRGTGELFF,TGTGCCAGCAGTTACTCGAGTCCCCGTGGTACCGGGGAGCTGTTTTTT
TRBV19,NA,NA,TRBJ2-2,CASSYTTGAGELFF,TGTGCCAGTAGCTACACGACGGGGGCCGGGGAGCTGTTTTTT
TRBV5-4,TRBD2,few,TRBJ2-1,CASSGGLAVSYNEQFF,TGTGCCAGCAGCGGAGGACTAGCGGTATCCTACAATGAGCAGTTCTTC
TRBV2,NA,NA,TRBJ1-4,CASRERGYEKLFF,TGTGCCAGCAGAGAACGGGGGTATGAAAAACTGTTTTTT
TRBV5-4,NA,NA,TRBJ1-2,CASSLALTSNYGYTF,TGTGCCAGCAGCTTGGCCCTGACTTCTAACTATGGCTACACCTTC
TRBV28,TRBD1,NA,TRBJ1-2,CASRRPGQGAHGYTF,TGTGCCAGCAGACGCCCGGGACAGGGGGCGCATGGCTACACCTTC
TRBV24-1,TRBD2,NA,TRBJ2-3,CATSDLQSGGSTDTQYF,TGTGCCACCAGTGATTTGCAATCCGGGGGGAGCACAGATACGCAGTATTTT
TRBV2,TRBD1,NA,TRBJ1-1,CASRLWTGENTEAFF,TGTGCCAGCAGACTATGGACAGGAGAGAACACTGAAGCTTTCTTT
TRBV27,TRBD1,NA,TRBJ1-2,CASSLSWTGGVMYGYAF,TGTGCCAGCAGTTTATCGTGGACAGGGGGCGTCATGTATGGCTACGCCTTC
TRBV3-1/TRBV3-2,NA,NA,TRBJ2-1,CASSRDTSLQGEQFF,TGTGCCAGCAGCCGCGACACATCCCTCCAGGGTGAGCAGTTCTTC
TRBV4-2,NA,NA,TRBJ2-4,CASSQRGGDIQYF,TGTGCCAGCAGCCAAAGGGGGGGAGACATTCAGTACTTC
TRBV27,TRBD1,NA,TRBJ1-1,CASSSSPGTGGTEAFF,TGTGCCAGCAGTTCCTCACCCGGGACAGGGGGCACTGAAGCTTTCTTT
TRBV3-1/TRBV3-2,NA,NA,TRBJ2-1,CASSRAKQRFYNEQFF,TGTGCCAGCAGCCGCGCTAAACAGAGATTCTACAATGAGCAGTTCTTC
TRBV6-1,TRBD2,NA,TRBJ2-1,CASSEGRGTSGNEQFF,TGTGCCAGCAGTGAAGGAAGGGGGACTAGCGGCAATGAGCAGTTCTTC